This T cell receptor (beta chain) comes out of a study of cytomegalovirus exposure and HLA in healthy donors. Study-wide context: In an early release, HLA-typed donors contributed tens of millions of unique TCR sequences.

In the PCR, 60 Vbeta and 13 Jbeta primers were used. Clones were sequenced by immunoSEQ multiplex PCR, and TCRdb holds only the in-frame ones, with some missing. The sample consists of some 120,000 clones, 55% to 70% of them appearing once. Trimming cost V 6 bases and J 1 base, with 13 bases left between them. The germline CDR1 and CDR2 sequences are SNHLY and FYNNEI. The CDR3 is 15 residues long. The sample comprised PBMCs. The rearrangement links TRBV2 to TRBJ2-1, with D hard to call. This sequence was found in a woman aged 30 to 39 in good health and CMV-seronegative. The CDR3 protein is CASRVSGQSYNEQFF. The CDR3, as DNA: TGTGCCAGCAGGGTTAGTGGGCAGTCCTACAATGAGCAGTTCTTC. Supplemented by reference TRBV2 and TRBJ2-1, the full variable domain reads EPEVTQTPSHQVTQMGQEVILRCVPISNHLYFYWYRQILGQKVEFLVSFYNNEISEKSEIFDDQFSVERPDGSNFTLKIRSTKLEDSAMYFCASRVSGQSYNEQFFGPGTRLTVL.